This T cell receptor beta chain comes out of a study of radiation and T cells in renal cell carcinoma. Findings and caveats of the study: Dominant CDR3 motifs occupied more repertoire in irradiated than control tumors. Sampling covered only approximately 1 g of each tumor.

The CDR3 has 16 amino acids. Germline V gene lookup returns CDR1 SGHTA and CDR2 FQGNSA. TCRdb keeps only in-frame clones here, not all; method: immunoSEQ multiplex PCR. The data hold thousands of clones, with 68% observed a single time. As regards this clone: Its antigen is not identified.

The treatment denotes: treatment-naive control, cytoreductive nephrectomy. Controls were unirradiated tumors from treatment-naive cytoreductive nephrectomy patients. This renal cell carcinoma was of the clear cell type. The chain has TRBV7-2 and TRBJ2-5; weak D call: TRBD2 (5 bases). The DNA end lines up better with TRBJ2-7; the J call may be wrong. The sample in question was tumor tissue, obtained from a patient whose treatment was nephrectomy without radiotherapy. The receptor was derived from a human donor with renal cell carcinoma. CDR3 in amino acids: CASSELKEEESYEQYF. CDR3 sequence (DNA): TGTGCCAGCAGCGAACTGAAGGAGGAAGAAAGCTACGAGCAGTACTTC.